One and the same sample provided the 20 T cell receptor beta chains below, sequenced in a study of T cell changes during pregnancy in multiple sclerosis. Using immunoSEQ multiplex PCR, the repertoire was profiled, and TCRdb retains in-frame clones only, with some absent. Of approximately 100,000 clones listed, 85% to 95% are singletons. The material sequenced was peripheral blood, taken before pregnancy. Source of these receptors: a female donor with multiple sclerosis, enrolled in a pregnancy study.

This clone was seen more than once but under ten times. The chain links TRBV5-5 to TRBJ2-7; 9 bases map to TRBD1. The CDR3 totals 16 residues. The V gene end was trimmed by 1 base and the J gene end by 5 bases; junction bases not matched to a gene: 10. CDR1 is SGHKS, CDR2 YYEKEE, per germline (reference sequence). CDR3 nucleotides: TGTGCCAGCAGCTTGCGACGTCCCGGGACAGGGAACGAGCAGTACTTC. The encoded protein is CASSLRRPGTGNEQYF.

The genes are TRBV7-7 and TRBJ2-7, with 11 nucleotides matching TRBD2. From germline, CDR1 is SSHAT and CDR2 FNYEAQ (reference sequence). The CDR3 has 15 residues. J gave up 7 bases and V 5 bases, and 10 bases lay outside the gene matches. The CDR3 spells CASSPATSGIREQYF. The CDR3 DNA sequence: TGTGCCAGCAGCCCGGCGACTAGCGGGATCAGGGAGCAGTACTTC.

The chain carries TRBV5-1 and TRBJ1-5; D is perhaps TRBD1 (6 bases). The V end was cut by 0 bases, the J end by 2 bases, with 9 bases between. Germline-derived CDR1 and CDR2 are SGHRS and YFSETQ. The CDR3 spans 15 residues. DNA of the CDR3: TGCGCCAGCAGCTTGGATTCAGGGGGCAATCAGCCCCAGCATTTT. Its translation is CASSLDSGGNQPQHF.

The V gene is TRBV5-1, the J gene TRBJ2-5; D possibly corresponds to TRBD1 (6 bases). CDR1 is SGHRS and CDR2 is YFSETQ in the germline V gene. Trimming took off 2 bases at V and 2 bases at J, with 7 bases between the two ends. The CDR3 contains 13 residues. CDR3 sequence (DNA): TGCGCCAGCAGCTTACAGGGTCAAGAGACCCAGTACTTC. Amino acids: CASSLQGQETQYF.

The rearrangement joins TRBV6-5 to TRBJ2-7; possibly TRBD1 for D (5 bases). The CDR3 runs 14 residues. Germline CDR1 is MNHEY and CDR2 is SVGAGI. Trimming pared 2 bases from V and 0 bases from J, leaving 8 bases between. The CDR3 reads CASSYTTASYEQYF. CDR3 coding DNA: TGTGCCAGCAGTTACACGACAGCCTCCTACGAGCAGTACTTC.

The chain combines TRBV29-1 with TRBJ2-7; 12 bases are a match to TRBD2. Germline V gene lookup returns CDR1 SQVTM and CDR2 ANQGSEA. The V gene end was trimmed by 7 bases and the J gene end by 4 bases; junction bases not matched to a gene: 5. CDR3 size: 13 residues. CDR3 protein: CSARLAGVYEQYF. CDR3 sequence (DNA): TGCAGCGCGAGACTAGCGGGAGTTTACGAGCAGTACTTC.

This clone was recorded only once. The CDR3 sequence: CASTQGWANEKLFF. The DNA of the CDR3 is TGTGCCAGCACCCAGGGATGGGCTAATGAAAAACTGTTTTTT. The chain links TRBV11-2 to TRBJ1-4, with a weak D call TRBD1 (5 bases). Germline V CDR1 and CDR2: SGHAT, FQNNGV. The V end lost 7 bases, the J end lost 3 bases, and 12 bases lay between the germline ends. The CDR3 is 14 residues long.

The chain joins TRBV6-1 to TRBJ1-4, with a weak D call TRBD1 (5 bases). The CDR3 spans 16 residues. Between the trimmed V and J ends, which lost 4 bases and 8 bases, there was a span of 20 bases. Germline loops: CDR1 MNHNS, CDR2 SASEGT. The CDR3 sequence is CASSVGRGSGGEKLFF. In nucleotides, the CDR3 is TGTGCCAGCAGTGTGGGCCGGGGGTCGGGTGGGGAAAAACTGTTTTTT.

The chain carries TRBV11-2 and TRBJ1-1, with 8 bases fitting TRBD1. This CDR3 region has 17 residues. V lost 4 bases, J lost 0 bases, and 10 bases stayed unmatched. Germline V gene lookup returns CDR1 SGHAT and CDR2 FQNNGV. The CDR3 DNA reads TGTGCCAGCAGCTCGTTATCCAGGGGGCCTCTGAACACTGAAGCTTTCTTT. Amino acids: CASSSLSRGPLNTEAFF.

This clone was observed a few times. This rearrangement joins TRBV9 to TRBJ2-1; 8 bases align to TRBD2. This CDR3 contains 16 residues. The V segment lost 4 bases and the J segment 3 bases; nucleotides outside the gene matches: 9. Germline V CDR1 and CDR2: SGDLS, YYNGEE. The CDR3 loop is CASSFLAGSLYNEQFF. The CDR3, as DNA: TGTGCCAGCAGCTTTCTAGCGGGTAGCCTCTACAATGAGCAGTTCTTC. The full variable domain, with the rest looked up from reference TRBV9 and TRBJ2-1, is DSGVTQTPKHLITATGQRVTLRCSPRSGDLSVYWYQQSLDQGLQFLIQYYNGEERAKGNILERFSAQQFPDLHSELNLSSLELGDSALYFCASSFLAGSLYNEQFFGPGTRLTVL.

This clone is a singleton in its sample. The chain links TRBV19 to TRBJ2-1, with D unresolved. CDR1 and CDR2 (germline): LNHDA, SQIVND (reference sequence). The V end was cut by 3 bases, the J end by 4 bases, with 16 bases between. The CDR3 length is 16 residues. CDR3 bases: TGTGCCAGTAGTATTTTCGGCGACACGTATTACAATGAGCAGTTCTTC. Translation: CASSIFGDTYYNEQFF. Full variable domain (missing parts from reference TRBV19 and TRBJ2-1): DGGITQSPKYLFRKEGQNVTLSCEQNLNHDAMYWYRQDPGQGLRLIYYSQIVNDFQKGDIAEGYSVSREKKESFPLTVTSAQKNPTAFYLCASSIFGDTYYNEQFFGPGTRLTVL.

This chain connects TRBV5-4 to TRBJ1-3, with D tentatively TRBD1 (6 bases). Trimming took 3 bases from V and 7 from J, leaving 11 bases between them. CDR1 and CDR2 (germline): SGHNT, YYREEE (reference sequence). The CDR3 has 13 residues. CDR3 protein: CASSSTGWNTIYF. The DNA of the CDR3 is TGTGCCAGCAGCTCGACAGGTTGGAACACCATATATTTT.

CDR3 in DNA: TGTGCCAGTAGTATTGGAGGAGGGCCCTACGAGCAGTACTTC. Translated: CASSIGGGPYEQYF. V is TRBV19 and J is TRBJ2-7; tentative D call: TRBD2 (6 bases). This CDR3 is 14 amino acids long. The V and J ends lost 3 bases and 2 bases respectively, with 11 bases between them. The germline V gene has CDR1 LNHDA and CDR2 SQIVND (reference sequence).

The chain recombines TRBV19 with TRBJ2-1; TRBD1 matches 11 bases. Losses at the gene ends were 10 bases for V and 8 bases for J; bases not matched to a gene: 7. Germline V gives CDR1 LNHDA, CDR2 SQIVND (reference sequence). The CDR3 length is 13 residues. The CDR3 sequence is CATRGDRGDEQFF. CDR3 nucleotides: TGTGCCACCCGTGGGGACAGGGGGGATGAGCAGTTCTTC.

The chain combines TRBV7-8 with TRBJ1-1; D is unclear. CDR1 is SGHVS, CDR2 FQNEAQ, per germline. Trimming left V 0 bases short and J 0 bases short, with 14 bases between. This CDR3 comprises 17 residues. The CDR3 DNA is TGTGCCAGCAGCTTAGCCAGCCTGGGCAGCATGAACACTGAAGCTTTCTTT. This sequence encodes CASSLASLGSMNTEAFF.

The gene calls are TRBV27 and TRBJ2-5, with a possible D match to TRBD1 (7 bases). The V end was cut by 3 bases, the J end by 5 bases, with 10 bases between. Germline V CDR1 and CDR2: MNHEY, SMNVEV (reference sequence). The CDR3 extends over 13 amino acids. CDR3 sequence reads: CASSLPGGETQYF. The CDR3 region has the DNA TGTGCCAGCAGTTTGCCAGGGGGGGAGACCCAGTACTTC.

This chain joins TRBV11-3 and TRBJ2-1, with 8 nucleotides matching TRBD1. V was pared by 4 bases and J by 9 bases, with 5 bases of the junction left unmatched. CDR1 is SGHNT, CDR2 YENEEA, per germline. CDR3 size: 13 residues. CDR3 sequence (DNA): TGTGCCAGCAGCTCCACCAGGGGGCTTGAGCAGTTCTTC. As protein: CASSSTRGLEQFF.

The V and J genes are TRBV19 and TRBJ2-1, with 10 bases matching TRBD2. Looked up from germline, CDR1 is LNHDA and CDR2 is SQIVND (reference sequence). The CDR3 has 14 amino acids. The ends lost 1 base at V and 10 bases at J; junction bases unmatched: 4. The CDR3 protein is CASSIGGSGREQFF. In DNA form, the CDR3 reads TGTGCCAGTAGTATAGGGGGTAGCGGGAGGGAGCAGTTCTTC.

The chain combines TRBV7-3 with TRBJ2-5, with TRBD2 identical over 7 bases. Trimming took 5 bases from V and 5 from J; bases not matched to a gene: 11. CDR1 and CDR2 (germline): SGHTA, FQGTGA. The CDR3 is 15 amino acids. CDR3: CASSLMGGVSETQYF. CDR3 bases: TGTGCCAGCAGCCTCATGGGGGGGGTGTCGGAGACCCAGTACTTC.

The chain recombines TRBV10-3 with TRBJ2-7; 8 nucleotides agree with TRBD1. The V gene end was trimmed by 7 bases and the J gene end by 3 bases; junction bases not matched to a gene: 5. Germline CDR1 and CDR2: ENHRY and SYGVKD. The CDR3 contains 13 residues. The CDR3 region has the DNA TGTGCCATCAAAGGACAGGGAGGCTACGAGCAGTACTTC. It specifies CAIKGQGGYEQYF.